This T cell receptor (beta chain) was sequenced during a study of shared clonotypes between healthy human individuals. Profiling relied on immunoSEQ multiplex PCR, and the TCRdb table lists in-frame clones only, not all of them. The repertoire holds around 1.4 million clones, 97% to 99% seen once, with about 0.35% in the top ten. The germline V gene has CDR1 MDHEN and CDR2 SYDVKM. This CDR3 has 14 amino acids. J was trimmed by 6 bases and V by 5 bases; bases with no gene match: 9. This sequence joins TRBV28 and TRBJ1-1; the match to TRBD1 covers 7 bases. Sequenced input: naive CD4+ T cells sorted from blood. Subset of the sample: CD45RA+ positively selected. The sequence derives from a man under 40 in good health. In DNA, the CDR3 is TGTGCCAGCAGTCTAGCGACAGGGCAGCCTGAAGCTTTCTTT. It specifies CASSLATGQPEAFF.